This T cell receptor beta chain was captured by sequencing in a study of T cells in Graves' hyperthyroidism and ophthalmopathy. Study-wide points: Stable hyperthyroidism was told apart from ophthalmopathy by a model built on 13 V-J features.

For this clonotype: The antigen is unknown. The junction differs from germline at one of its ends, possibly a read error.

Authors of the study amplified TCR beta CDR3 regions from RNA transcripts. RT-PCR in the first round (using the HTBI primer set) targeted the TCR CDR3. TCRdb independently ran MiXCR on the multiplex PCR reads; one entry per CDR3 protein. The sample shows 300,000 to 450,000 distinct CDR3 sequences, less than 20% of them seen only once. This TCR derives from a man between 18 and 29 years old with Graves' ophthalmopathy. Sequencing was carried out using blood.

In DNA, the CDR3 is TGTGCTAGCAGCAGCTCCGGGACAGTGAACTACAATGAGCAGTTCTTC. Translation: CASSSSGTVNYNEQFF. The chain carries TRBV7-7 and TRBJ2-1, with 7 bases that match TRBD1. The CDR3 sequence is 16 residues long. Germline V gene data show CDR1 as SSHAT and CDR2 as FNYEAQ (reference sequence).